This TCR beta chain stems from a study of blood T cells in healthy people across ages. Study results and limitations: TCR beta diversity was tightly associated with the proportion of naive T cells. Higher diversity and more naive CD4+ cells were features of long-lived donors, compared to aged donors.

There are a few counts of this clonotype. Its antigen is still unknown. CDR1 is SGHKS and CDR2 is YYEKEE in the germline V gene (reference sequence). The CDR3 sequence is 17 residues long. V lost 7 bases and J 0 bases, leaving 21 bases between the germline ends. A second PCR, run for about 7 to 11 cycles, used a sample-barcoded 5' primer plus a J-beta primer mix. A tag from a template-switch adaptor with 12 random nucleotides marked each cDNA molecule. TCRdb independently ran MiXCR on the 5' RACE reads; one entry per CDR3 protein. Of just over 1 million distinct CDR3 sequences listed, 40% to 45% are singletons.

This TCR derives from a woman aged 60-75 years in good health. The sequencing sample was made of blood. The chain links TRBV5-5 to TRBJ2-3; TRBD2 is a possible D gene (6 bases). The CDR3 region has the DNA TGTGCCAGCGGAAGAGAGGACTACCGATCTAGCACAGATACGCAGTATTTT. This codes for CASGREDYRSSTDTQYF.